The rows below give T cell receptor beta chains drawn from one sample of a study of CD8 T cells in ankylosing spondylitis. TCRdb recomputed calls from the 5' RACE reads with MiXCR, one row per CDR3 protein. The table includes over 200,000 distinct CDR3 sequences, about 17% detected once. The specimen sequenced was blood, either unsorted or a sorted T cell fraction (not recorded which). Receptors originate from a male donor with ankylosing spondylitis. CDR3s leave out the opening cysteine and the closing phenylalanine or tryptophan. The order of the fields is V gene, CDR3 protein.

v_call: TRBV10-3
cdr3_aa: AISDAGLAGGPYEQY

v_call: TRBV4-1
cdr3_aa: ASSQELGGTYEQY

v_call: TRBV27
cdr3_aa: ASSLQKNTEAF

v_call: TRBV10-2
cdr3_aa: ASKEAGGYYEQY

v_call: TRBV27
cdr3_aa: ASSPGTGSEQY

v_call: TRBV7-6
cdr3_aa: ASSLESRDSYEQY

v_call: TRBV5-6
cdr3_aa: ASSLGVGGNEQF

v_call: TRBV27
cdr3_aa: ASSFTGTGINEKLF

v_call: TRBV3-1
cdr3_aa: ASSQGQEETQY

v_call: TRBV20-1
cdr3_aa: SARTSGGNEQF

v_call: TRBV6-1
cdr3_aa: ASRPLTGYNEQF

v_call: TRBV7-9
cdr3_aa: ASWTGEETQY

v_call: TRBV5-1
cdr3_aa: ASSLDRAQYEQY

v_call: TRBV4-1
cdr3_aa: ASSPESQVYSYNEQF

v_call: TRBV5-6
cdr3_aa: ASSLASGGAEAF

v_call: TRBV7-9
cdr3_aa: ASSRFNYGYT

v_call: TRBV4-3
cdr3_aa: ASAKGRWSYNEQF

v_call: TRBV27
cdr3_aa: ASSDSSSYNSPLH

v_call: TRBV7-9
cdr3_aa: ASRWGRPVDTQY

v_call: TRBV10-3
cdr3_aa: AISPQGTYNEQF

v_call: TRBV15
cdr3_aa: ATSSGTGGADTQY

v_call: TRBV5-6
cdr3_aa: ASSVIHGGRGNEQF

v_call: TRBV6-4
cdr3_aa: ASSVNRDGWAKNIQY

v_call: TRBV5-1
cdr3_aa: ASSLDQPQH

v_call: TRBV9
cdr3_aa: ASSPFTSATGELF